A selection of T cell receptor beta chains follows, all from one sample in a study of blood T cell repertoires in COVID-19. The protocol was immunoSEQ multiplex PCR, while the TCRdb copy is restricted to in-frame clones and leaves out a portion. The sample yields under 250,000 clones, roughly 82% seen once. The sequenced sample was peripheral blood. These receptor sequences come from a woman aged 40 to 55 with acute or convalescent COVID-19. CDR3s include the opening cysteine and the closing phenylalanine or tryptophan. A D gene is named only where the DNA matches it firmly. The size field is filled for only some rows; it gives once, few, many or a size class.

abundance: -
d_gene: TRBD1
j_gene: TRBJ2-7
v_gene: TRBV6-5
CDR3nt: TGTGCCAGCAGCCGGGACAGGGGATACGAGCAGTACTTC
CDR3aa: CASSRDRGYEQYF

abundance: -
d_gene: TRBD1
j_gene: TRBJ1-2
v_gene: TRBV25-1
CDR3nt: TGTGCCAGCAGTGAGCCAGGGGGCCGTGGCTACACCTTC
CDR3aa: CASSEPGGRGYTF

abundance: -
d_gene: TRBD2
j_gene: TRBJ2-1
v_gene: TRBV7-7
CDR3nt: TGTGCCAGCAGCCCCTTAGCGGGGGGAACAAGTGAGCAGTTCTTC
CDR3aa: CASSPLAGGTSEQFF

abundance: -
d_gene: -
j_gene: TRBJ2-7
v_gene: TRBV7-8
CDR3nt: TGTGCCAGCAGCTTAAAACAGGGTAGCTCCTACGAGCAGTACTTC
CDR3aa: CASSLKQGSSYEQYF

abundance: -
d_gene: TRBD1
j_gene: TRBJ1-1
v_gene: TRBV3-1/TRBV3-2
CDR3nt: TGTGCCAGCAGCCAAGTGCCCGGGACAGGGGCTGAAGCTTTCTTT
CDR3aa: CASSQVPGTGAEAFF

abundance: -
d_gene: -
j_gene: TRBJ1-1
v_gene: TRBV9
CDR3nt: TGTGCCAGCAGCGTAGCTCCAGATATGAACACTGAAGCTTTCTTT
CDR3aa: CASSVAPDMNTEAFF

abundance: -
d_gene: TRBD1
j_gene: TRBJ2-5
v_gene: TRBV19
CDR3nt: TGTGCCAGTAGTATAGGAGGGACAGGGGTCGAGACCCAGTACTTC
CDR3aa: CASSIGGTGVETQYF

abundance: -
d_gene: -
j_gene: TRBJ2-1
v_gene: TRBV7-2
CDR3nt: TGTGCCAGCAGCTTAAACCAGCGTTTGGTATACAATGAGCAGTTCTTC
CDR3aa: CASSLNQRLVYNEQFF

abundance: once
d_gene: TRBD1
j_gene: TRBJ1-5
v_gene: TRBV6-5
CDR3nt: TGTGCCAGCAGACCCACCGAGGACAGGCCCCTGCATTTT
CDR3aa: CASRPTEDRPLHF

abundance: -
d_gene: -
j_gene: TRBJ1-4
v_gene: TRBV4-3
CDR3nt: TGCGCCAGCAGCCAAGGTATCCGGAATGAAAAACTGTTTTTT
CDR3aa: CASSQGIRNEKLFF

abundance: -
d_gene: -
j_gene: TRBJ1-2
v_gene: TRBV5-1
CDR3nt: TGCGCCAGCAGCTTGGCCCCGGGAGGGAATGGCTACACCTTC
CDR3aa: CASSLAPGGNGYTF

abundance: -
d_gene: -
j_gene: TRBJ2-7
v_gene: TRBV6-2/TRBV6-3
CDR3nt: TGTGCCAGCAGTTACCCTTCCTACGAGCAGTACTTC
CDR3aa: CASSYPSYEQYF

abundance: -
d_gene: TRBD1
j_gene: TRBJ2-7
v_gene: TRBV7-8
CDR3nt: TGTGCCAGCAGCTTAAAGACAGGGGAGCAGTACTTC
CDR3aa: CASSLKTGEQYF

abundance: -
d_gene: -
j_gene: TRBJ1-1
v_gene: TRBV6-5
CDR3nt: TGTGCCAGCCAGGCAGGGAGGCGTGAGACTGAAGCTTTCTTT
CDR3aa: CASQAGRRETEAFF

abundance: -
d_gene: -
j_gene: TRBJ1-1
v_gene: TRBV12-3/TRBV12-4
CDR3nt: TGTGCCAGCAGTTTGGGGGGGAACACTGAAGCTTTCTTT
CDR3aa: CASSLGGNTEAFF

abundance: -
d_gene: TRBD1
j_gene: TRBJ1-6
v_gene: TRBV12-5
CDR3nt: TGTGCTAGTGGAGGACAGGGTTATTCACCCCTCCACTTT
CDR3aa: CASGGQGYSPLHF